Presented here are 11 T cell receptor beta chains from one specimen sequenced in a study of T cells in Graves' hyperthyroidism and ophthalmopathy. Amplification yielded TCR beta CDR3 regions, with RNA transcripts as the source. Primed by the HTBI set, a first-round RT-PCR was run on the TCR CDR3. TCRdb fed the multiplex PCR reads into MiXCR, producing one record per CDR3 protein. The sample records roughly 170,000 distinct CDR3 sequences, just under 9.5% being singletons. The specimen sequenced was blood. All receptors come from a woman aged 18-29 years with Graves' hyperthyroidism that later progressed to Graves' ophthalmopathy.

This clonotype was detected many times. The genes are TRBV7-9 and TRBJ1-1; TRBD1 might be the D (5 bases). CDR1 SEHNR and CDR2 FQNEAQ come from the germline V gene (reference sequence). This CDR3 comprises 17 residues. With 5 bases removed from V and 3 bases from J, the gap between germline ends came to 22 bases. CDR3 DNA: TGTGCCAGCAGCCCGAAGGCCTCCAACCGGGGGGACACTGAAGCTTTCTTT. It codes for CASSPKASNRGDTEAFF.

This clonotype was found many times. The chain combines TRBV7-8 with TRBJ2-3, with 7 bases fitting TRBD2. The CDR3 runs to 20 residues. Per germline, CDR1 SGHVS and CDR2 FQNEAQ. The ends lost 2 bases at V and 5 bases at J; junction bases unmatched: 22. The CDR3 spells CASSLLREFSDTVFRDTQYF. The CDR3 DNA is TGTGCCAGCAGCTTACTGCGGGAGTTTTCCGACACTGTCTTTAGAGATACGCAGTATTTT.

This clonotype has at least ten counts. The chain combines TRBV3-1 with TRBJ2-7, with 9 bases matching TRBD1. Germline assignment: CDR1 LGHDT and CDR2 YNNKEL (reference sequence). The CDR3 loop spans 15 amino acids. V lost 4 bases to trimming and J lost 7 bases; unmatched junction nucleotides: 11. In DNA form, the CDR3 reads TGTGCCAGCAGCCGGGCCTCCGGGACAGGGTGGGAGCAGTACTTC. This codes for CASSRASGTGWEQYF.

This clonotype has a count of ten or more. V and J are TRBV30 and TRBJ1-2, with TRBD1 matching 7 bases. The CDR3 has 13 amino acids. Germline assignment: CDR1 GTSNPN and CDR2 SVGIG (reference sequence). V lost 0 bases, J lost 5 bases, and 3 bases stayed unmatched. The CDR3 nucleotides read TGTGCCTGGAGTGTACAGGGGACGTATGGCTACACCTTC. This translates into CAWSVQGTYGYTF.

This clonotype was observed many times. The V gene is TRBV3-1, the J gene TRBJ2-3; 8 bases map to TRBD2. The CDR3 totals 15 residues. Losses at the gene ends were 1 base for V and 6 bases for J; bases not matched to a gene: 6. CDR1 LGHDT and CDR2 YNNKEL come from the germline V gene (reference sequence). The CDR3 spells CASSQVPGGQDTQYF. The DNA for the CDR3 is TGTGCCAGCAGCCAAGTACCGGGGGGGCAGGATACGCAGTATTTT.

This clonotype was counted at least ten times. The chain recombines TRBV14 with TRBJ1-1; D is ambiguous. Trimming cost V 0 bases and J 4 bases, with 15 bases left between them. Per germline, CDR1 SGHDN and CDR2 FVKESK. The CDR3 has 16 amino acids. CDR3 DNA: TGTGCCAGCAGCCAAGAGAGTCGAGCCAGGAGCACTGAAGCTTTCTTT. This sequence encodes CASSQESRARSTEAFF.

The rearrangement joins TRBV19 to TRBJ1-2, with D perhaps matching TRBD1 (5 bases). This CDR3 spans 15 amino acids. V lost 1 base and J 2 bases, leaving 11 bases between the germline ends. The germline CDR1 and CDR2 sequences are LNHDA and SQIVND (reference sequence). The CDR3 DNA sequence: TGTGCCAGTAGTATAGCAGGGACTCAAAACTATGGCTACACCTTC. Protein sequence: CASSIAGTQNYGYTF.

At least ten counts were recorded for this clonotype. The V gene is TRBV12-3 or TRBV12-4, the J gene TRBJ1-4; D is unclear. V lost 8 bases to trimming and J lost 7 bases, with 14 bases between them. The CDR3 is 13 residues long. The CDR3 protein is CASSVGTIEKLFF. Written as DNA, the CDR3 is TGTGCCAGCTCTGTGGGCACGATTGAAAAACTGTTTTTT.

At least ten counts were recorded for this clonotype. This chain uses TRBV19 with TRBJ1-5, with 8 bases matching TRBD1. The CDR3 runs to 14 residues. The V gene's germline CDR1 is LNHDA and CDR2 SQIVND (reference sequence). Trimming took 7 bases from V and 4 from J; bases not matched to a gene: 6. The CDR3 DNA reads TGTGCCAGTACCTTGGGACAGGCAAATCAGCCCCAGCATTTT. This translates into CASTLGQANQPQHF.

This clonotype has more than one count but fewer than ten. The chain has TRBV4-2 and TRBJ1-2; D not resolved. The CDR3 totals 17 residues. Trimming left V 0 bases short and J 0 bases short, with 14 bases between. Germline CDR1 LGHNA, CDR2 YNFKEQ. The CDR3 nucleotides read TGTGCCAGCAGCCAAGATTGGGCAGCTTCAGCTAACTATGGCTACACCTTC. It encodes CASSQDWAASANYGYTF.

The table lists this clonotype with many counts. The chain carries TRBV11-2 and TRBJ2-6, with 9 positions matching TRBD1. J gave up 3 bases and V 3 bases, and 6 bases lay outside the gene matches. The CDR3 is 17 residues long. Per germline, CDR1 SGHAT and CDR2 FQNNGV. Here the CDR3 reads CASSFNRGRDGANVLTF. CDR3 coding DNA: TGTGCCAGCAGCTTCAACAGGGGGCGGGATGGGGCCAACGTCCTGACTTTC.